This T cell receptor (beta chain) emerged from a study of T cell responses to AZD1222 COVID-19 vaccine. For the study at large: Pooling covered second doses at about 4 or about 12 weeks.

The CDR3 is 16 amino acids. The V end was cut by 0 bases, the J end by 4 bases, with 13 bases between. Germline V gives CDR1 MNHEY, CDR2 SMNVEV (reference sequence). Study observations and caveats: Nearly half of spike-specific TCRs reportedly go after variant regions that carry no mutations.

Only in-frame clones appear in the TCRdb table, and some are missing; sequencing was by immunoSEQ multiplex PCR. Among about 170,000 clones, 80% to 90% were seen once, and the ten largest hold 6.5% to 7%. Of note for this clone: Its antigen is not known.

This sequence joins TRBV27 and TRBJ2-1; possible D gene TRBD1, 8 bases. This receptor was obtained from an adult in good health. The sample in question was peripheral blood, obtained on day 0 of AZD1222 vaccination. CDR3 amino acids: CASSLSTQGGYNEQFF. The CDR3 DNA reads as TGTGCCAGCAGTTTATCGACACAGGGGGGGTACAATGAGCAGTTCTTC.